These 4 T cell receptor beta chains came from one sample sequenced in a study of cytomegalovirus exposure and HLA in healthy donors. 60 Vbeta and 13 Jbeta primers were used in PCR. Profiled with immunoSEQ multiplex PCR; TCRdb holds only in-frame clones, not every one. The sample yields tens of thousands of clones, around 65% seen once. The sample taken for sequencing was PBMCs. The origin of the receptors is a man in his fifties or sixties in good health and CMV-seropositive.

The chain combines TRBV7-6 with TRBJ1-1; TRBD1 agrees at 10 bases. CDR1 and CDR2 from the germline V gene are SGHVS and FNYEAQ. V shed 4 bases, J shed 4 bases, and the junction held 6 bases outside the gene matches. The CDR3 has 15 amino acids. The CDR3 DNA reads TGTGCCAGCAGCTCACCGGACAGGGGGGTCACTGAAGCTTTCTTT. It encodes CASSSPDRGVTEAFF.

This chain joins TRBV7-3 and TRBJ2-1; TRBD2 aligns across 12 bases. V lost 3 bases to trimming and J lost 7 bases; unmatched junction nucleotides: 4. The CDR3 length is 15 residues. Looked up from germline, CDR1 is SGHTA and CDR2 is FQGTGA. DNA for the CDR3: TGTGCCAGCAGCTTGACTAGCGGGAGTAAGAATGAGCAGTTCTTC. Translation gives CASSLTSGSKNEQFF.

V usage is TRBV28 and J usage is TRBJ2-6; D call uncertain. Trimming left V 6 bases short and J 0 bases short, with 12 bases between. There are 16 residues in the CDR3. Per germline, CDR1 MDHEN and CDR2 SYDVKM. The DNA for the CDR3 is TGTGCCAGCAGCCGAGATACGGTCTCTGGGGCCAACGTCCTGACTTTC. As protein: CASSRDTVSGANVLTF.

This chain uses TRBV14 with TRBJ2-5, with 7 bases fitting TRBD1. This CDR3 is built from 16 residues. Germline V gene sequence: CDR1 SGHDN, CDR2 FVKESK. J gave up 5 bases and V 2 bases, and 11 bases lay outside the gene matches. CDR3 nucleotide sequence: TGTGCCAGCAGCCAACGGACAGGTAACGTCGCGGAGACCCAGTACTTC. Protein: CASSQRTGNVAETQYF.